This T cell receptor (beta chain) came from a study of blood T cells in healthy people across ages. This CDR3 has 14 amino acids. Germline V gene data show CDR1 as MDHEN and CDR2 as SYDVKM. Trimming cost V 6 bases and J 5 bases, with 16 bases left between them. General observations from the study: It was not possible, with unsorted PBMCs, to conclusively compare naive and antigen-experienced cells. Higher diversity and more naive CD4+ cells were features of long-lived donors, compared to aged donors.

Every sample gave at least 6 micrograms of total RNA when it was extracted. A word on this clonotype: Antigen unknown.

Next came a second PCR, run for about 7 to 12 cycles, which used a sample-barcoded 5' primer along with a J-beta primer mix. Tags on each cDNA molecule came from a template-switch adaptor with 12 random nucleotides. One entry per CDR3 protein, called by TCRdb with MiXCR from the 5' RACE reads. The repertoire holds about 730,000 distinct CDR3 sequences, with roughly 43% as singletons. The chain employs TRBV28 and TRBJ1-1, with D perhaps TRBD1 (5 bases). Sequenced material: blood. The sequence was collected from a woman aged 55-70 years in good health. CDR3 protein: CASRPPRGSTEAFF. CDR3 in DNA: TGTGCCAGCAGGCCTCCCCGGGGCTCTACTGAAGCTTTCTTT.